The sequence of this T cell receptor beta chain was determined in a study of tumor-infiltrating lymphocytes in primary liver carcinoma (dated 2017 in TCRdb). Regarding the research as a whole: Hepatocellular carcinoma (four) or combined HCC and intrahepatic cholangiocarcinoma (one) was present in the five patients, who were three men and two women aged 30 to 69 years. The five patients had tumors staged T1-T3 N0M0, with maximum diameters ranging from about 4.2 to 10 cm. Each sample produced roughly 3.65 to 8 million productive TCRbeta reads, and read depth showed no significant difference between tissue types. For each liver tumor, the study sampled five regions along with adjacent normal tissue and blood, and applied TCRbeta repertoire sequencing, expression microarrays and whole-exome sequencing. TCRbeta repertoire sequencing covered about 35 specimens from 5 patients: roughly 25 tumor regions, 5 adjacent noncancerous liver tissues and 5 peripheral blood samples. Reproducibility between technical replicate repertoires was high, with correlation coefficients above 0.95 and mean shared-clone rates about 0.9. What the work shows at the level of the full study, not this receptor alone: Bulk unsorted samples precluded comparing CD4+ and CD8+ T cell repertoires. With just a few patients in the study, the authors point out that the findings should be validated in a larger study. The top 250 clones made up a significantly larger repertoire fraction in tumors than in blood (p = 0.039). Because sequencing covered only the TCR beta chain and unpaired alpha chains were not captured, true repertoire diversity is likely underestimated. Pairs of tumor regions showed greater repertoire overlap (mean roughly 36%) than tumor-adjacent pairs (roughly 17%) or tumor-blood pairs (approximately 14%), which is consistent with antigen-driven expansion.

As for this clonotype: The antigen this receptor binds is unknown. One end of the junction fails to match germline, which may point to a read error.

The germline V gene provides CDR1 SQVTM and CDR2 ANQGSEA. The CDR3, cysteine through phenylalanine, is 12 amino acids long. Only the CDR3 DNA is retained, 36 bases long and in frame from the first base. Without any cell sorting, total RNA and DNA were extracted together from around 18-30 mg of bulk tissue using the AllPrep DNA/RNA mini kit. Four or five patients with histopathologically diagnosed primary liver carcinoma underwent surgical resection in China between 2015 and 2016. At the time of sampling, the patients were treatment-naive and had chronic HBV infection. Each fresh piece of tumor and adjacent tissue was cut in two, with one half stored in RNAlater at -80 degrees C and the other half sent for histology. Starting from 450 to 500 ng total RNA, TCRbeta-specific cDNA was produced by reverse transcription with a constant-region primer and ProtoScript II reverse transcriptase. Three nested multiplex PCR rounds, following a slightly modified ARM-PCR procedure, were used to build the TCRbeta libraries. The first two PCR rounds used multiplex TRBV1-TRBV30 forward primers with a Cbeta reverse primer, each for approximately 11 cycles. Sample barcodes and Illumina adapters were added in a final 25-cycle PCR with Deep VentR polymerase. Before sequencing, amplicons of 200-500 bp were gel-purified using a QIAquick gel extraction kit. TCRbeta amplicons were sequenced on an Illumina HiSeq 2500 with 250-bp paired-end reads. Per the original workflow: Quality trimming of reads was performed with Trimmomatic v0.33, and paired reads were merged with FLASH v1.2.11 so that full CDR3 sequences could be recovered. MiGEC v1.2.1b assigned V, D and J germline segments to the rearranged TCRbeta sequences. VDJtools v1.0.0 computed clonotype statistics and Shannon-Wiener diversity indices. Except for diversity analysis, only the 250 most abundant clonotypes of each sample were used in subsequent analyses to reduce sampling bias. TCRdb trimmed the raw reads at Q25, called clones with MiXCR and kept productive beta chains. Every entry covers one CDR3 protein and lists the most common genes and DNA from its rows. TCRdb's processing, not the authors' own work, is the source of the V and J calls. This sample gives approximately 80,000 distinct CDR3 sequences in total; 69% of them show up just once. The ten largest account for roughly 28% of the sample.

Sequencing was done on a sample of tumor-adjacent normal liver tissue. The TCR sequence derives from a man aged 35 to 55 with primary liver carcinoma and hepatitis B virus infection. Rearrangement joined TRBV29-1 to TRBJ2-1, with a tentative D call of TRBD1 or TRBD2, each matching 5 bases. Here is the DNA: TGCAGCGCCCGCCCAGAGGGGAATAAGCAGCTCTTC. Its coded protein is CSARPEGNKQLF.